This TCR beta chain derives from a study of synovial regulatory T cells in juvenile arthritis (dated by TCRdb to between 2015 and 2016). A note on the overall study: Of the sequenced patients, three were therapy-naive, one was treated with methotrexate plus infliximab, several were treated with methotrexate, and one lacked treatment information. Using matched patient samples, the researchers compared TCRbeta CDR3 repertoires across three groups: blood iaTreg cells, other blood Treg cells and synovial fluid Treg cells. Although effector T cell subsets in the cohort were also sequenced for comparisons, the Treg dataset on its own covers only blood and synovial fluid Treg cells. The TCR repertoire comparisons covered Treg and Teff subsets from some 10 JIA patients with active disease.

Summary of the overall study and its limitations: Across patients, iaTreg TCR repertoires were largely private and overlapped partially with synovial Teff repertoires and blood CPL repertoires. Synovial Treg cells shared more CDR3 sequences with iaTreg cells than with other blood Treg cells, and Chao-Jaccard similarity confirmed that synovial Treg cells were more closely related to iaTreg cells.

Synovial fluid was collected as the synovial sample, alongside matched peripheral blood, from each patient with active arthritis. TCR repertoire donors were about eleven juvenile idiopathic arthritis patients with active disease who had not reached inactive disease, 3 polyarticular and 8 oligoarticular. The median age of the TCR-sequenced patients was more than 10 years (range roughly 2.4-25), and their median disease duration was about 7 years (range 0.2-19.1). FOXP3 TSDR demethylation in synovial Treg cells was comparable to that in blood Treg cells and healthy-donor Treg cells, supporting bona fide regulatory lineage commitment of the synovial Treg cells. Samples for TCR repertoire analysis came from two centres in Italy. The library was prepared using the immunoSEQ multiplex PCR assay. TCRbeta CDR3 sequencing was carried out by Adaptive Biotechnologies. The paper's data handling went like this. Repertoire similarity was assessed using the Chao-modified Jaccard index and the median clonotype overlap from 200 random subsamples at equal sample size. Similarity analyses used either productive nucleotide sequences or in silico-translated amino acid sequences. Hierarchical clustering with single linkage and t-SNE based on Chao-modified Jaccard distances were used to compare repertoires. After normalising for sample size, the researchers measured repertoire diversity with the Renyi index across a range of alpha values. The table comes from immuneACCESS by way of TCRdb, which keeps in-frame sequences with V and J called. Part of the clones is missing from these tables; in studies checked, under half for an unresolved V gene and the rest for unknown reasons. For V, J and clone size, that table is used; D and trimming come from the DNA. The sample has 2,000 to 2,500 clones on record. The ten most abundant clones make up roughly a fifth of the sample.

Per the germline V gene, SGHTA is the CDR1 and FQGNSA is the CDR2. There are 16 amino acids in the CDR3, from cysteine to phenylalanine inclusive. The DNA sequence is not available. Frequency classes this clone as medium-sized (0.01 to 0.1%); no count is given. There is no known antigen for this receptor. The sequence was obtained from a donor younger than 30 with juvenile idiopathic arthritis. The chain uses TRBV7-2 and TRBJ2-1; the D call of TRBD2 rests on TCRdb alone, since no DNA is present to check it. The sample consisted of Treg cells from the synovium. The CDR3 reads as follows: CASSPRTSGGPGEQFF. The entire variable domain, with the stretches around the CDR3 drawn from the reference TRBV7-2 and TRBJ2-1 proteins, is GAGVSQSPSNKVTEKGKDVELRCDPISGHTALYWYRQSLGQGLEFLIYFQGNSAPDKSGLPSDRFSAERTGGSVSTLTIQRTQQEDSAVYLCASSPRTSGGPGEQFFGPGTRLTVL.